These 18 T cell receptor beta chains were sequenced from one sample in a study of blood T cell repertoires in COVID-19. Sequencing used immunoSEQ multiplex PCR; TCRdb keeps in-frame clones, though not all of them. Of over 100,000 clones listed, under 90% are singletons. Sequenced sample: peripheral blood. The receptor set was obtained from a woman aged 50 to 60 with acute or convalescent COVID-19.

This clone was counted between two and nine times. This chain connects TRBV5-1 to TRBJ1-5; TRBD1 might be the D (6 bases). Trimming left V 3 bases short and J 6 bases short, with 16 bases between. Germline V gene data show CDR1 as SGHRS and CDR2 as YFSETQ. This CDR3 comprises 15 residues. DNA of the CDR3: TGCGCCAGCAGCTCAGAGGGGGGGGTGAGTCAGCCCCAGCATTTT. Translation: CASSSEGGVSQPQHF.

CDR3 DNA: TGCGCCAGCAGCCAAGAAGAGATGACAGGGTATGGCTACACCTTC. Protein product: CASSQEEMTGYGYTF. The rearrangement links TRBV4-1 to TRBJ1-2, with 7 bases aligning to TRBD1. Germline CDR1 is MGHRA and CDR2 is YSYEKL. The CDR3 length is 15 residues. V shed 0 bases, J shed 5 bases, and the junction held 6 bases outside the gene matches.

The chain carries TRBV18 and TRBJ2-4; TRBD1 aligns across 10 bases. Looked up from germline, CDR1 is KGHSH and CDR2 is LQKENI. This CDR3 contains 14 residues. V trimming: 2 bases; J trimming: 15 bases; junction bases outside the gene matches: 10. The CDR3 sequence is CASSPEGQGSPGYF. DNA of the CDR3: TGTGCCAGCTCACCAGAGGGACAGGGGTCTCCCGGGTACTTC.

The chain uses TRBV7-3 and TRBJ2-1; TRBD2 might be the D (7 bases). There are 15 residues in the CDR3. Germline V CDR1 and CDR2: SGHTA, FQGTGA. V was pared by 2 bases and J by 8 bases, with 16 bases between. The CDR3: CASSLGTGRGDEQFF. DNA for the CDR3: TGTGCCAGCAGCTTAGGTACAGGGAGGGGAGATGAGCAGTTCTTC.

The V call is TRBV5-1, the J call TRBJ2-2; 8 bases map to TRBD2. The germline gives CDR1 SGHRS, CDR2 YFSETQ. The CDR3 has 14 amino acids. The junction had 3 bases not matched to a gene; V was cut back by 3 bases and J by 5 bases. The CDR3: CASSSGGDTGELFF. The CDR3 coding sequence is TGCGCCAGCAGCTCCGGGGGGGATACCGGGGAGCTGTTTTTT.

The chain combines TRBV6-6 with TRBJ1-5; unclear D gene. The CDR3 is made up of 15 amino acids. Germline CDR1 and CDR2: MNHNY and SVGAGI (reference sequence). The V end lost 0 bases, the J end lost 2 bases, and 8 bases lay between the germline ends. The CDR3 sequence is CASSYSGRGNQPQHF. The CDR3 nucleotides are TGTGCCAGCAGTTACTCGGGTCGGGGCAATCAGCCCCAGCATTTT.

The chain recombines TRBV19 with TRBJ1-2; 8 bases are shared with TRBD1. Per the germline V gene, CDR1 is LNHDA and CDR2 is SQIVND (reference sequence). The ends lost 5 bases at V and 4 bases at J; junction bases unmatched: 6. The CDR3 consists of 14 residues. The CDR3 loop is CASSPWTGPYGYTF. The CDR3 DNA sequence: TGTGCCAGTAGTCCTTGGACAGGGCCCTATGGCTACACCTTC.

The genes are TRBV15 and TRBJ2-3; 8 bases map to TRBD2. The V segment lost 1 base and the J segment 6 bases; nucleotides outside the gene matches: 6. Germline assignment: CDR1 LNHNV and CDR2 YYDKDF (reference sequence). CDR3 length: 15 residues. The CDR3 DNA follows: TGTGCCACCAGCAGAGGACGGGGGGGCGCGGATACGCAGTATTTT. It yields the protein CATSRGRGGADTQYF.

The rearrangement uses TRBV5-1 and TRBJ1-2; D ambiguous. CDR1 and CDR2 from the germline V gene are SGHRS and YFSETQ. The V end was cut by 4 bases, the J end by 4 bases, with 11 bases between. This CDR3 contains 13 residues. DNA of the CDR3: TGCGCCAGCAGCCAAGAGACTTTCTATGGCTACACCTTC. It codes for CASSQETFYGYTF.

J is TRBJ1-2 and V is TRBV2; no clear D. Per the germline V gene, CDR1 is SNHLY and CDR2 is FYNNEI. The CDR3 sequence is 13 residues long. The V gene lost 6 bases and the J gene lost 8 bases, with 16 bases spanning the gap. CDR3 loop: CASRKGGSGGYTF. In nucleotides, the CDR3 is TGTGCCAGCAGAAAGGGAGGATCAGGAGGCTACACCTTC. The whole variable domain, filled in from reference TRBV2 and TRBJ1-2, reads EPEVTQTPSHQVTQMGQEVILRCVPISNHLYFYWYRQILGQKVEFLVSFYNNEISEKSEIFDDQFSVERPDGSNFTLKIRSTKLEDSAMYFCASRKGGSGGYTFGSGTRLTVV.

CDR3: CASTVTGANTEAFF. DNA of the CDR3: TGTGCCAGTACTGTGACAGGGGCGAACACTGAAGCTTTCTTT. The chain carries TRBV19 and TRBJ1-1, with 8 bases matching TRBD1. The germline CDR1 and CDR2 sequences are LNHDA and SQIVND (reference sequence). This CDR3 is 14 amino acids long. V lost 7 bases to trimming and J lost 1 base; unmatched junction nucleotides: 5.

This chain connects TRBV15 to TRBJ1-2; 9 nucleotides line up with TRBD1. Trimming at V came to 1 base and at J to 7 bases, leaving 7 bases not matched to a gene. CDR1 is LNHNV, CDR2 YYDKDF, per germline (reference sequence). The CDR3 sequence is 15 residues long. In nucleotides, the CDR3 is TGTGCCACCAGCAGAGGAGGGCAGGGACAGGGTGGCTACACCTTC. Its protein is CATSRGGQGQGGYTF.

The chain recombines TRBV5-1 with TRBJ1-2; 7 bases agree with TRBD1. The CDR3 runs 16 residues. The ends lost 2 bases at V and 6 bases at J; junction bases unmatched: 13. Germline V gene lookup returns CDR1 SGHRS and CDR2 YFSETQ. The chain's CDR3 is CASSLYRGEGLDGYTF. The DNA for the CDR3 is TGCGCCAGCAGCTTATACAGGGGAGAAGGGTTGGATGGCTACACCTTC.

This chain connects TRBV5-4 to TRBJ2-3; tentatively, D is TRBD1 (7 bases). The CDR3 extends over 13 amino acids. Trimming left V 6 bases short and J 3 bases short, with 11 bases between. The V gene's germline CDR1 is SGHNT and CDR2 YYREEE (reference sequence). CDR3 loop: CASTQGGTDTQYF. The CDR3 DNA follows: TGTGCCAGCACCCAGGGGGGAACAGATACGCAGTATTTT.

J is TRBJ1-6 and V is TRBV6-5, with no clear D. V was clipped by 7 bases and J by 2 bases, with 6 bases between them. From germline, CDR1 is MNHEY and CDR2 SVGAGI. The CDR3 contains 13 residues. Here the CDR3 reads CASKPPYNSPLHF. DNA for the CDR3: TGTGCCAGCAAGCCCCCCTATAATTCACCCCTCCACTTT.

CDR3 nucleotides: TGTGCCATCAGTTCGGGGACAGGCCCCAACAATCAGCCCCAGCATTTT. Protein product: CAISSGTGPNNQPQHF. The chain links TRBV10-3 to TRBJ1-5; TRBD1 matches 8 bases. Trimming cost V 5 bases and J 3 bases; bases outside gene matches: 9. The CDR3 is 16 residues long. Germline values: CDR1 ENHRY, CDR2 SYGVKD.

J is TRBJ2-2 and V is TRBV15; TRBD2 matches at 7 bases. Germline CDR1 is LNHNV and CDR2 is YYDKDF (reference sequence). V was clipped by 5 bases and J by 3 bases; unmatched bases: 3. The CDR3 sequence is 14 residues long. In nucleotides, the CDR3 is TGTGCCACCAGCGCTCGGGGGGACACCGGGGAGCTGTTTTTT. Its protein product is CATSARGDTGELFF.

The chain has TRBV5-4 and TRBJ2-3; 8 bases are shared with TRBD2. Unmatched junction bases numbered 9, after V lost 3 bases and J lost 6 bases. Germline V CDR1 and CDR2: SGHNT, YYREEE (reference sequence). This CDR3 has 15 residues. CDR3 loop: CASSWGLGGEDTQYF. CDR3 DNA: TGTGCCAGCAGCTGGGGACTAGGAGGGGAGGATACGCAGTATTTT.